This T cell receptor (beta chain) was captured by sequencing in a study of OX40 agonist ivuxolimab in advanced cancers. Deletions cut 6 bases from V and 6 bases from J, with 11 bases between. The germline CDR1 and CDR2 sequences are KGHSH and LQKENI. The CDR3 loop spans 12 amino acids. Turning to this clone: What it binds is unknown.

Overall study results and limits: There were also nonresponders showing low normalized T-cell clonal expansion.

Assay: immunoSEQ multiplex PCR; the TCRdb copy retains only in-frame clones and omits some. The sample consists of nearly 60,000 clones, over 80% of them appearing once. The sequenced sample was CD4+ or CD8+ T cells sorted from blood, obtained in a trial of the OX40 agonist ivuxolimab. This TCR came from an adult with an advanced solid tumor such as melanoma, head and neck, liver or kidney cancer. J is TRBJ1-2 and V is TRBV18; D is unclear. The DNA for the CDR3 is TGTGCCAGCTCGTCGAGAACCAATGGCTACACCTTC. Protein product: CASSSRTNGYTF.